The T cell receptor beta chain described here comes from a study of OX40 agonist ivuxolimab in advanced cancers. As for the study in general: Patients were dosed intravenously with ivuxolimab at 0.01 to 10 mg/kg every 2 weeks. Partial responses were observed in three patients, of whom one had hepatocellular carcinoma and two had cutaneous melanoma. Participants averaged approximately 60 years of age (range about 23 to 80) and were 75% to 90% male.

Unmatched junction bases numbered 5, after V lost 2 bases and J lost 2 bases. This CDR3 contains 15 residues. Germline V gene sequence: CDR1 MNHEY, CDR2 SVGAGI. On cycle 4 day 1 and cycle 7 day 1, as well as at baseline, blood was sampled. Only in-frame clones appear in the TCRdb table, and some are missing; sequencing was by immunoSEQ multiplex PCR. Of under 80,000 clones in the sample, approximately 89% were seen once. The chain couples TRBV6-5 to TRBJ1-2; the match to TRBD1 covers 7 bases. The sequence derives from an adult with an advanced solid tumor such as melanoma, head and neck, liver or kidney cancer. The sample consisted of CD4+ or CD8+ T cells sorted from blood, taken in a trial of the OX40 agonist ivuxolimab. The CDR3, as DNA: TGTGCCAGCAGTTACCGGAAGGACAGGAACTATGGCTACACCTTC. As protein: CASSYRKDRNYGYTF.